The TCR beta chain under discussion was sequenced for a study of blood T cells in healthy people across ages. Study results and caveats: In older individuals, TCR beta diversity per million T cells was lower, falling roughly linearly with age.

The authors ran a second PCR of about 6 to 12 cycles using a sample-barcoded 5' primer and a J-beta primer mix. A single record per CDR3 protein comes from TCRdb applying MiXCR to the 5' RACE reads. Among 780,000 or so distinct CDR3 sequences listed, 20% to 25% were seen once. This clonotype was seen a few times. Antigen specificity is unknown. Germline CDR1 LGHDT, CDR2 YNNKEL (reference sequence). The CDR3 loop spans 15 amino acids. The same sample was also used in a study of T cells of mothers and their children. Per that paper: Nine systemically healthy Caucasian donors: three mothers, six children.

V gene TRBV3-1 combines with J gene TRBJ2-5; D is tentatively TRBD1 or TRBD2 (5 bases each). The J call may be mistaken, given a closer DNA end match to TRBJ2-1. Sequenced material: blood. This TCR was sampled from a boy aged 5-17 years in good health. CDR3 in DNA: TGTGCCAGCAGCCAAGGCCCGGGGACCAACAATGAGCAGTTCTTC. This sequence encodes CASSQGPGTNNEQFF.